This passage covers 22 T cell receptor beta chains from one sample sequenced in a study of T-cell reconstitution after alpha-beta-depleted transplantation in children. It was with unique molecular identifiers that the TCRbeta library was prepared. TCRdb re-analysed the PCR reads in MiXCR, keeping a single row per CDR3 protein. The sample shows 480,000 or so distinct CDR3 sequences, more than 9% of them seen only once. The sample here was PBMCs, taken before TCRalphabeta/CD19-depleted stem cell transplant. Source of these receptors: a child aged 2 to 10 with inherited bone marrow failure, due to receive a stem cell transplant.

At least ten counts were recorded for this clonotype. The chain has TRBV7-2 and TRBJ1-5, with a possible D match to TRBD1 (5 bases). Germline V gives CDR1 SGHTA, CDR2 FQGNSA. Trimming left V 4 bases short and J 3 bases short, with 13 bases between. CDR3 size: 15 residues. The CDR3 is CASSSAGTTNQPQHF. CDR3 in DNA: TGTGCCAGCAGCTCCGCCGGGACTACCAATCAGCCCCAGCATTTT.

There are many counts of this clonotype. The chain recombines TRBV14 with TRBJ1-2; D is perhaps TRBD1 (6 bases). CDR1 is SGHDN and CDR2 is FVKESK in the germline V gene. V was pared by 5 bases and J by 8 bases, with 12 bases between. This CDR3 is 12 amino acids long. The CDR3 is CASSSHRVGYTF. The CDR3 DNA reads TGTGCCAGCAGCTCCCACAGGGTGGGCTACACCTTC.

This clonotype was seen repeatedly, ten times or more. This sequence joins TRBV27 and TRBJ2-3; D tentatively reads TRBD1 or TRBD2 (5 bases each). This CDR3 comprises 16 residues. In germline, CDR1 is MNHEY, CDR2 SMNVEV (reference sequence). Trimming took off 5 bases at V and 3 bases at J, with 18 bases between the two ends. CDR3: CASSRRGRAATDTQYF. CDR3 nucleotides: TGTGCCAGCAGTCGCCGGGGCAGGGCTGCGACAGATACGCAGTATTTT.

As concerns this clonotype: The germline gene is not matched at one end of the junction; a read error may be the cause. The V and J genes are TRBV20-1 and TRBJ1-4, with TRBD1 as a possible D gene (6 bases). The germline CDR1 and CDR2 sequences are DFQATT and SNEGSKA (reference sequence). This CDR3 region has 17 residues. DNA for the CDR3: TGCTGTGCTAGCGGGGCCTATCATAGGGGGGTCGAAGGAAAACTGTTTTTT. Its translation is CCASGAYHRGVEGKLFF.

This clonotype was recorded a few times. V and J are TRBV3-1 and TRBJ2-1; 16 nucleotides line up with TRBD2. The CDR3 sequence is 17 residues long. Germline V gene sequence: CDR1 LGHDT, CDR2 YNNKEL (reference sequence). The ends lost 1 base at V and 8 bases at J; junction bases unmatched: 5. The CDR3 region has the DNA TGTGCCAGCAGCCAAGCGGGACTAGCGGGAGGGGGCCATGAGCAGTTCTTC. It encodes CASSQAGLAGGGHEQFF.

In its sample, this clonotype was seen many times. The chain employs TRBV6-1 and TRBJ1-3; the D is unclear. This CDR3 is 15 amino acids long. Per germline, CDR1 MNHNS and CDR2 SASEGT. V was trimmed by 10 bases and J by 4 bases, leaving 20 bases between them. CDR3 in DNA: TGTGCCACCCAATTGCGGCGGGTTGCCGGAAACACCATATATTTT. This sequence encodes CATQLRRVAGNTIYF.

This clonotype was observed at least ten times. The rearrangement uses TRBV5-1 and TRBJ2-1, with D maybe TRBD2 (6 bases). Trimming took off 0 bases at V and 4 bases at J, with 11 bases between the two ends. The CDR3 extends over 15 amino acids. CDR1 and CDR2 from the germline V gene are SGHRS and YFSETQ. The CDR3 protein is CASSLGLGGYNEQFF. The CDR3 DNA reads as TGCGCCAGCAGCTTGGGGTTGGGGGGATACAATGAGCAGTTCTTC.

This clonotype was seen at least ten times. This sequence joins TRBV18 and TRBJ2-7; 9 bases align to TRBD1. V lost 5 bases, J lost 2 bases, and 7 bases stayed unmatched. The CDR3 consists of 15 residues. Germline CDR1 KGHSH, CDR2 LQKENI. The CDR3 loop reads CASSYTRTGAYEQYF. In DNA, the CDR3 is TGTGCCAGCTCATACACCCGGACAGGGGCCTACGAGCAGTACTTC.

The table lists this clonotype with many counts. V usage is TRBV20-1 and J usage is TRBJ2-1; the match to TRBD2 covers 9 bases. The germline V gene has CDR1 DFQATT and CDR2 SNEGSKA (reference sequence). Losses at the gene ends were 1 base for V and 5 bases for J; bases not matched to a gene: 6. This CDR3 is built from 15 residues. CDR3 nucleotide sequence: TGCAGTGCTAGAGCACCGACTAGCGGAGACAATGAGCAGTTCTTC. Translated: CSARAPTSGDNEQFF.

A word on this clonotype: Given a much more abundant clone one base away, this may be a read error. V usage is TRBV7-2 and J usage is TRBJ1-2; maybe TRBD1 (5 bases). Looked up from germline, CDR1 is SGHTA and CDR2 is FQGNSA. This CDR3 is 17 amino acids long. Trimming pared 1 base from V and 2 bases from J, leaving 17 bases between. The CDR3 is CASSLGGVILSNYGYTF. CDR3 DNA sequence: TGTGCCAGCAGCTTAGGAGGGGTCATCTTAAGCAACTATGGCTACACCTTC. The entire variable domain, with the rest obtained from reference TRBV7-2 and TRBJ1-2, is as follows: GAGVSQSPSNKVTEKGKDVELRCDPISGHTALYWYRQSLGQGLEFLIYFQGNSAPDKSGLPSDRFSAERTGGSVSTLTIQRTQQEDSAVYLCASSLGGVILSNYGYTFGSGTRLTVV.

The rearrangement uses TRBV20-1 and TRBJ1-2; 8 nucleotides align to TRBD1. In germline, CDR1 is DFQATT, CDR2 SNEGSKA (reference sequence). Trimming removed 3 bases from V and 2 bases from J; junction bases left unmatched: 8. The CDR3 is made up of 15 amino acids. The CDR3 coding sequence is TGCAGTGCTAGGGGGACAGGTGGGGGGAACTATGGCTACACCTTC. Protein: CSARGTGGGNYGYTF.

This clonotype was observed at least ten times. The V call is TRBV5-4, the J call TRBJ2-1; D is possibly TRBD2 (5 bases). This CDR3 is 14 amino acids long. CDR1 and CDR2 from the germline V gene are SGHNT and YYREEE (reference sequence). The V gene lost 1 base and the J gene lost 12 bases, with 17 bases spanning the gap. The CDR3 region has the DNA TGTGCCAGCAGCTTGACGGACTCCCTCTTCGGGCAGTTCTTC. It is translated as CASSLTDSLFGQFF.

This clonotype was recorded at least ten times. The rearrangement links TRBV4-3 to TRBJ1-2; D perhaps matches TRBD1 (5 bases). Germline V gene sequence: CDR1 LGHNA, CDR2 YSLEER. V lost 0 bases, J lost 6 bases, and 14 bases lay in between. The CDR3 covers 15 residues. Here the CDR3 DNA reads TGCGCCAGCAGCCAAGATATCGGCAGGGCCGATGGCTACACCTTC. It is translated as CASSQDIGRADGYTF.

The J gene is TRBJ2-2, the V gene TRBV4-1, with no clear D. The CDR3 contains 13 residues. Germline assignment: CDR1 MGHRA and CDR2 YSYEKL. V was clipped by 0 bases and J by 3 bases, with 2 bases between them. CDR3 nucleotides: TGCGCCAGCAGCCAAGAATACACCGGGGAGCTGTTTTTT. Residues: CASSQEYTGELFF.

There are many counts of this clonotype. This rearrangement joins TRBV4-1 to TRBJ2-7; TRBD2 aligns across 9 bases. Germline CDR1 MGHRA, CDR2 YSYEKL. The CDR3 has 16 residues. With 4 bases clipped from V and 2 bases from J, the junction kept 9 bases outside the gene matches. In DNA form, the CDR3 reads TGCGCCAGCAGCCGCAGAGGGACTAGCAGCACCTACGAGCAGTACTTC. This encodes CASSRRGTSSTYEQYF.

There are many counts of this clonotype. J is TRBJ1-3 and V is TRBV12-3 or TRBV12-4; D is unclear. The CDR3 runs 18 residues. Trimming removed 7 bases from V and 3 bases from J, with 25 bases in between. CDR3 coding DNA: TGTGCCAGCACCAATGGGATAAGTGGCCTAAATAGTGGAAACACCATATATTTT. Protein product: CASTNGISGLNSGNTIYF.

This clonotype was observed many times. The chain joins TRBV5-1 to TRBJ1-1; D not certain. Germline CDR1 reads SGHRS; CDR2 reads YFSETQ. The CDR3 sequence is 14 residues long. V dropped 2 bases and J dropped 1 base, with 9 bases sitting between them. The CDR3: CASSLRNQNTEAFF. As DNA, the CDR3 is TGCGCCAGCAGCTTACGGAACCAGAACACTGAAGCTTTCTTT.

This clonotype was counted ten times or more. V is TRBV12-3 or TRBV12-4 and J is TRBJ2-1; 7 nucleotides align to TRBD2. The trim removed 7 bases at V and 8 bases at J, leaving 11 bases unmatched. This CDR3 contains 14 residues. CDR3 nucleotide sequence: TGTGCCAGCACCACCGGACTAGAGGAGGATGAGCAGTTCTTC. It translates to CASTTGLEEDEQFF.

J is TRBJ2-7 and V is TRBV6-5; 9 bases are shared with TRBD2. Trimming at V came to 3 bases and at J to 0 bases, leaving 6 bases not matched to a gene. Germline assignment: CDR1 MNHEY and CDR2 SVGAGI. The CDR3 is 16 amino acids. CDR3 nucleotides: TGTGCCAGCAGTTATCCGACTAGCGGAAGCTCCTACGAGCAGTACTTC. This encodes CASSYPTSGSSYEQYF.

This clonotype was found many times. This chain uses TRBV4-3 with TRBJ1-4; D uncertain. The V gene lost 3 bases and the J gene lost 7 bases, with 21 bases spanning the gap. Looked up from germline, CDR1 is LGHNA and CDR2 is YSLEER. There are 17 residues in the CDR3. This chain's CDR3 is CASSHPGPLPGVEKLFF. In nucleotides, the CDR3 is TGCGCCAGCAGCCATCCCGGGCCGCTGCCAGGAGTTGAAAAACTGTTTTTT.

The table lists this clonotype with many counts. The gene calls are TRBV12-3 or TRBV12-4 and TRBJ2-2, with 8 bases fitting TRBD1. The CDR3 extends over 14 amino acids. V trimming: 10 bases; J trimming: 5 bases; junction bases outside the gene matches: 9. DNA for the CDR3: TGTGCCACCCGACAGGGGTTTGGTACCGGGGAGCTGTTTTTT. It yields the protein CATRQGFGTGELFF.

This clonotype occurred once. The CDR3 ends on some other residue instead of the conserved phenylalanine or tryptophan, so this is likely a read error. The rearrangement links TRBV19 to TRBJ2-3, with D tentatively TRBD2 (6 bases). Germline assignment: CDR1 LNHDA and CDR2 SQIVND (reference sequence). The V gene lost 1 base and the J gene lost 1 base, with 9 bases spanning the gap. The CDR3 length is 15 residues. In nucleotides, the CDR3 is TGTGCCAGTAGTATAGTACTAGCAGGCACAGATACGCAGTATTCT. This codes for CASSIVLAGTDTQYS.